These T cell receptor beta chains were read from a single sample in a study of vaccination and CD4 T cells after COVID-19. TCRdb re-called the PCR reads with MiXCR, one entry per CDR3 protein. The sample has 9,500 to 15,000 distinct CDR3 sequences, around 50% seen once. Which antigens these TCRs recognize remains unknown. This specimen was cultured CD4+ T cells from blood, taken after SARS-CoV-2 vaccination. The receptors were gathered from a human donor with COVID-19. Both conserved end residues are part of each CDR3. The D gene is left open where the match is weak. Not every row has a clone size; where given, it reads once, few, many or a size class.

TRBJ2-2	TRBV6-2/TRBV6-3	few	NA	CASSRGGELFF	TGTGCCAGCAGTCGAGGGGGGGAGCTGTTTTTT
TRBJ1-6	TRBV28	NA	NA	CASTDTPSNNSPLHF	TGTGCCAGCACCGACACGCCTAGCAATAATTCACCCCTCCACTTT
TRBJ2-3	TRBV19	NA	NA	CASSRPSTDTQYF	TGTGCCAGTAGTAGGCCTAGCACAGATACGCAGTATTTT
TRBJ2-7	TRBV20-1	NA	TRBD2	CSASRGGASYEQYF	TGCAGTGCTAGTCGCGGGGGGGCATCCTACGAGCAGTACTTC
TRBJ1-1	TRBV11-3	few	NA	CASSLASQTANTEAFF	TGTGCCAGCAGCTTAGCGTCACAGACGGCGAACACTGAAGCTTTCTTT
TRBJ2-2	TRBV20-1	NA	TRBD1	CSARTGGRITGELFF	TGCAGTGCCAGGACAGGGGGACGTATCACCGGGGAGCTGTTTTTT
TRBJ1-1	TRBV20-1	few	TRBD1	CSARGRGQGWTEAFF	TGCAGTGCTAGAGGTCGAGGACAGGGCTGGACTGAAGCTTTCTTT
TRBJ2-7	TRBV18	NA	NA	CASSPVDSLYEQYF	TGTGCCAGCTCACCCGTCGACAGCCTCTACGAGCAGTACTTC
TRBJ1-2	TRBV7-2	few	TRBD1	CASRPLGTGSNGYTF	TGTGCCAGCCGACCCCTCGGGACAGGGTCAAATGGCTACACCTTC
TRBJ1-1	TRBV2	NA	NA	CASSVSNTEAFF	TGTGCCAGCAGTGTATCCAACACTGAAGCTTTCTTT
TRBJ1-6	TRBV20-1	NA	NA	CSAIPGVVNNSPLHF	TGCAGTGCTATCCCAGGGGTAGTAAATAATTCACCCCTCCACTTT
TRBJ1-2	TRBV27	few	TRBD1	CASSLSGTGVSFGYTF	TGTGCCAGCAGTTTGTCAGGGACAGGGGTTTCGTTTGGCTACACCTTC
TRBJ1-5	TRBV6-1	NA	NA	CASVSRTALLIQHF	TGTGCCAGCGTCTCCAGGACAGCCCTCCTAATCCAGCATTTT
TRBJ2-7	TRBV6-1	NA	NA	CASSAQGNEQYF	TGTGCCAGCAGTGCCCAGGGTAACGAGCAGTACTTC
TRBJ1-1	TRBV19	NA	NA	CASRGLSGTEAFF	TGTGCCAGTAGGGGACTCTCGGGGACTGAAGCTTTCTTT
TRBJ2-5	TRBV19	NA	NA	CASSPPARETQYF	TGTGCCAGTAGTCCCCCCGCACGGGAGACCCAGTACTTC
TRBJ2-3	TRBV7-2	NA	NA	CASSLDKGSDTQYF	TGTGCCAGCAGCTTAGATAAGGGTTCGGATACGCAGTATTTT
TRBJ1-1	TRBV9	NA	NA	CASSVVGVGTEAFF	TGTGCCAGCAGCGTAGTGGGGGTGGGCACTGAAGCTTTCTTT
TRBJ1-2	TRBV20-1	NA	NA	CSARDNRAGRNYGYTF	TGCAGTGCTAGAGATAACAGGGCGGGAAGAAACTATGGCTACACCTTC
TRBJ1-1	TRBV20-1	NA	TRBD1	CSAPRQGAAEAFF	TGCAGTGCACCCAGACAGGGGGCCGCTGAAGCTTTCTTT
TRBJ1-6	TRBV6-4	NA	NA	CASSRDKDNSPLHF	TGTGCCAGCAGTAGGGACAAAGATAATTCACCCCTCCACTTT
TRBJ2-5	TRBV5-1	NA	NA	CASPPLRGWGETQYF	TGCGCCAGCCCTCCTCTTCGGGGGTGGGGAGAGACCCAGTACTTC
TRBJ2-5	TRBV20-1	NA	NA	CSAHPDRPQETQYF	TGCAGTGCTCACCCGGACAGACCCCAAGAGACCCAGTACTTC
TRBJ1-3	TRBV5-5	few	NA	CASSLGGRNTIYF	TGTGCCAGCAGCTTGGGCGGAAGAAACACCATATATTTT
TRBJ2-5	TRBV6-1	NA	NA	CASSANRWARETQYF	TGTGCCAGCAGCGCGAACAGGTGGGCCCGAGAGACCCAGTACTTC
TRBJ2-2	TRBV6-1	NA	NA	CASRDISTGELFF	TGTGCCAGCAGGGACATAAGTACCGGGGAGCTGTTTTTT
TRBJ1-6	TRBV25-1	NA	NA	CAIFRGTHDNSPLHF	TGTGCCATTTTCAGGGGAACCCATGATAATTCACCCCTCCACTTT
TRBJ1-5	TRBV12-5	NA	NA	CASGLVGGMEQHF	TGTGCTAGTGGTTTGGTGGGAGGTATGGAGCAGCATTTT
TRBJ2-5	TRBV29-1	NA	NA	CSVARSPGETQYF	TGCAGCGTTGCGAGGTCGCCCGGGGAGACCCAGTACTTC
TRBJ1-1	TRBV6-1	once	TRBD1	CASSNLGQGEAFF	TGTGCCAGCAGTAATCTGGGACAGGGAGAAGCTTTCTTT
TRBJ2-7	TRBV6-1	NA	NA	CASRSTGYANEQYF	TGTGCCAGCAGAAGCACAGGGTATGCCAACGAGCAGTACTTC
TRBJ1-1	TRBV28	once	NA	CASSLSGAYTEAFF	TGTGCCAGCAGTTTATCAGGGGCTTACACTGAAGCTTTCTTT
TRBJ1-6	TRBV7-2	few	NA	CASSSDGSSYNSPLHF	TGTGCCAGCAGCTCTGATGGAAGCTCCTATAATTCACCCCTCCACTTT